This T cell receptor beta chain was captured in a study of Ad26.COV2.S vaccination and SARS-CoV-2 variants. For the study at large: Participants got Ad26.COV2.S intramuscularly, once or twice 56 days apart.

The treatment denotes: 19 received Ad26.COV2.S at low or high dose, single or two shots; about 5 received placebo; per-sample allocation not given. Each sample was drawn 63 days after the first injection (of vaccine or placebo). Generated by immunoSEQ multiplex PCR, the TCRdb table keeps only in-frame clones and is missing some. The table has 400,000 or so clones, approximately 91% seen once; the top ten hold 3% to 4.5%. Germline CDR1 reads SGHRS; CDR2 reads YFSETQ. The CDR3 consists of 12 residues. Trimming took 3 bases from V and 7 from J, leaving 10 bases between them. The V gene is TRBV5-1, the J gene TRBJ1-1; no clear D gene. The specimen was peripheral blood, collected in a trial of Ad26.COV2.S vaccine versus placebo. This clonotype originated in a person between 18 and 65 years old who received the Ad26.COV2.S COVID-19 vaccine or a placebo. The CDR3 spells CASSSIPGEAFF. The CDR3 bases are TGCGCCAGCAGCTCCATACCTGGTGAAGCTTTCTTT. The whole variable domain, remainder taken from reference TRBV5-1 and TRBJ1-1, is KAGVTQTPRYLIKTRGQQVTLSCSPISGHRSVSWYQQTPGQGLQFLFEYFSETQRNKGNFPGRFSGRQFSNSRSEMNVSTLELGDSALYLCASSSIPGEAFFGQGTRLTVV.